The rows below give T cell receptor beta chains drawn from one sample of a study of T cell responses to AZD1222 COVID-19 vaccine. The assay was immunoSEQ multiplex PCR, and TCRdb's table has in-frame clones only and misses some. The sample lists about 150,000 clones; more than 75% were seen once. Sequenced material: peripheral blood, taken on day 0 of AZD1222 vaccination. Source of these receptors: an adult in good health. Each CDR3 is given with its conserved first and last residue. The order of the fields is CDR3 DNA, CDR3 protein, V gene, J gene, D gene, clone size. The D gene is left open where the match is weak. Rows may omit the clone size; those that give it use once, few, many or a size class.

TGTGCCAGCAGCTTAGGGGTAGACACTGAAGCTTTCTTT	CASSLGVDTEAFF	TRBV7-3	TRBJ1-1	-	-
TGTGCCAGTAGTTCCCCAGGGGGCGCAAAGGGCAATGAGCAGTTCTTC	CASSSPGGAKGNEQFF	TRBV19	TRBJ2-1	TRBD1	-
TGCGCCAGCAGCCAAACCGGGACACGCGGCGATCAGCCCCAGCATTTT	CASSQTGTRGDQPQHF	TRBV4-1	TRBJ1-5	-	-
TGCAGCGTTGGTAGGGATAATGAAAAACTGTTTTTT	CSVGRDNEKLFF	TRBV29-1	TRBJ1-4	-	-
TGTGCCAGCAGCTTAGTTGGGGGTTCTGAATCGGGCGAGCAGTACTTC	CASSLVGGSESGEQYF	TRBV11-2	TRBJ2-7	-	-
TGTGCCAGCAGTTTAGGACGGAGCTACGAGCAGTACTTC	CASSLGRSYEQYF	TRBV28	TRBJ2-7	-	-
TGTGCCAGCAGTGTTCAAAAACTGTTTTTT	CASSVQKLFF	TRBV25-1	TRBJ1-4	-	-
TGTGCCAGCAGCTTTGGGCCTTCGGGTGGCTACACCTTC	CASSFGPSGGYTF	TRBV7-2	TRBJ1-2	-	-
TGTGCCAGCAGTTTAAGCGGACAGAACTATGGCTACACCTTC	CASSLSGQNYGYTF	TRBV28	TRBJ1-2	-	-
TGTGCCTGGAGTGTACCATCGGTTGAAGCTTTCTTT	CAWSVPSVEAFF	TRBV30	TRBJ1-1	-	-
TGTGCCAGCTCACCACAGACGAGCTACAATGAGCAGTTCTTC	CASSPQTSYNEQFF	TRBV18	TRBJ2-1	-	-
TGTGCCAGTAGTATCTCTTATGGGGGCAATGAGCAGTTCTTC	CASSISYGGNEQFF	TRBV19	TRBJ2-1	-	-
TGTGCCTGGAGTGAGCTTAATTCACCCCTCCACTTT	CAWSELNSPLHF	TRBV30	TRBJ1-6	-	once
TGTGCCAGCAGCGTAGAATTAGGGGGCCAGACTGAAGCTTTCTTT	CASSVELGGQTEAFF	TRBV9	TRBJ1-1	TRBD1	-